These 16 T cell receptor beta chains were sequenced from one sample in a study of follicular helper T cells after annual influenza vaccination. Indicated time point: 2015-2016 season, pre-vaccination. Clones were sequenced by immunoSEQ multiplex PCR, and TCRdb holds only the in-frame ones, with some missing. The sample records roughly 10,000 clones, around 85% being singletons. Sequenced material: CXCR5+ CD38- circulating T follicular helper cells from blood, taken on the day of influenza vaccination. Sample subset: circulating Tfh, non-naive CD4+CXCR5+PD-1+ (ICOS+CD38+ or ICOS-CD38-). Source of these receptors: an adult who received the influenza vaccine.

CDR3 sequence (DNA): TGTGCCAGCAGCTTCGACAGCACAGATACGCAGTATTTT. Translating gives CASSFDSTDTQYF. The chain has TRBV7-3 and TRBJ2-3; D unclear. The CDR3 extends over 13 amino acids. The V and J ends lost 3 bases and 0 bases respectively, with 4 bases between them. Germline V gene lookup returns CDR1 SGHTA and CDR2 FQGTGA.

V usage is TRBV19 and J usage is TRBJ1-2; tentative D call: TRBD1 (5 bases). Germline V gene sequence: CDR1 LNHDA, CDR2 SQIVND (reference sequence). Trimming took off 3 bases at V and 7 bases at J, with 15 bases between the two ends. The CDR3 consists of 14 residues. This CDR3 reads CASSIRGEGSGYTF. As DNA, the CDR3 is TGTGCCAGTAGTATTCGGGGGGAAGGGAGTGGCTACACCTTC.

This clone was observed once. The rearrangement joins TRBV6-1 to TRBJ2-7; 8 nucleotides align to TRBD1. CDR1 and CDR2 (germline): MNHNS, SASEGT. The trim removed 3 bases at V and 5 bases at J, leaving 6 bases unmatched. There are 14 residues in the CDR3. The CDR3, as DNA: TGTGCCAGCAGTGAGGGGACAGGTTATCACGAGCAGTACTTC. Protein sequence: CASSEGTGYHEQYF.

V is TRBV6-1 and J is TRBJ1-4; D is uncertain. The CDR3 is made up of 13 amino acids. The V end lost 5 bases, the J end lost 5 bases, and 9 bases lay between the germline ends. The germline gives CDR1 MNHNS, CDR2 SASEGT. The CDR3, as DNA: TGTGCCAGCAGTTCTCAGATGAATGAAAAACTGTTTTTT. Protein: CASSSQMNEKLFF.

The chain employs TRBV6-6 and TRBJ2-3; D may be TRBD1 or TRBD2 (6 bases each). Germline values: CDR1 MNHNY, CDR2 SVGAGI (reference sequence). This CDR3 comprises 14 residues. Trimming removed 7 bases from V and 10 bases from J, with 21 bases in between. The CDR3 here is CASKSGAQGYAQYF. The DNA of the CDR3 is TGTGCCAGCAAGTCGGGGGCCCAGGGTTATGCGCAGTATTTT.

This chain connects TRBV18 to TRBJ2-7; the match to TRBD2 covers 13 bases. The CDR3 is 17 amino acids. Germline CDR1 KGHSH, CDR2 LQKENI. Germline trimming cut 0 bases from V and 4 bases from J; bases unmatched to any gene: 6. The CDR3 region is CASSPPPGLAGRYEQYF. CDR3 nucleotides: TGTGCCAGCTCACCACCCCCGGGACTAGCGGGACGTTACGAGCAGTACTTC.

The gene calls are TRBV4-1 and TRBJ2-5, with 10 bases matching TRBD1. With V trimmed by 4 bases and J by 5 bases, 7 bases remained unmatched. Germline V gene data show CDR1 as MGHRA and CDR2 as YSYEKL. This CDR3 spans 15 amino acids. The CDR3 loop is CASSPGQGGGETQYF. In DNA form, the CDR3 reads TGCGCCAGCAGCCCCGGACAGGGGGGTGGGGAGACCCAGTACTTC.

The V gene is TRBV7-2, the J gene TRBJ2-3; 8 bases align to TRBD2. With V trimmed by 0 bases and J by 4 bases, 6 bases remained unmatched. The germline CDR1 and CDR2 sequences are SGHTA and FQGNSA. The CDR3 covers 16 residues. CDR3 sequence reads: CASSLAPAGVPDTQYF. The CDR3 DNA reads TGTGCCAGCAGCTTAGCCCCAGCGGGAGTCCCAGATACGCAGTATTTT.

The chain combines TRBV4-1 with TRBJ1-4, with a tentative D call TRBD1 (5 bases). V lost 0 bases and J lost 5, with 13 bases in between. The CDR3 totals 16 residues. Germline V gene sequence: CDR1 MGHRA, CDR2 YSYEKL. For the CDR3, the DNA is TGCGCCAGCAGCCAAGATTCGGGGGGGGAAAATGAAAAACTGTTTTTT. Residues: CASSQDSGGENEKLFF.

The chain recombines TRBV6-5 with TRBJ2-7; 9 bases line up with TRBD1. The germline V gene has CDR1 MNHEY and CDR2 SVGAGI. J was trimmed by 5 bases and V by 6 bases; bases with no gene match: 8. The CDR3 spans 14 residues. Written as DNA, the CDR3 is TGTGCCAGCAGGGACGGACAGGGGATCCACGAGCAGTACTTC. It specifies CASRDGQGIHEQYF.

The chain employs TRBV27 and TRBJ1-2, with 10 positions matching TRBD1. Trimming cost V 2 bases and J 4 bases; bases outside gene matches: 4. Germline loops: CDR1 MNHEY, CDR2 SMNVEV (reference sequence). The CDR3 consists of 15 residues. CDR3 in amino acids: CASSLIGTGVYGYTF. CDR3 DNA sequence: TGTGCCAGCAGTTTAATAGGGACAGGGGTCTATGGCTACACCTTC.

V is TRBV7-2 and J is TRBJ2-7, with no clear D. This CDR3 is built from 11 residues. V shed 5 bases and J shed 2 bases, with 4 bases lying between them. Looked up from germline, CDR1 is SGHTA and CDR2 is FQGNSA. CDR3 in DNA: TGTGCCAGCAGCCCCGCCTACGAGCAGTACTTC. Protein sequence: CASSPAYEQYF.

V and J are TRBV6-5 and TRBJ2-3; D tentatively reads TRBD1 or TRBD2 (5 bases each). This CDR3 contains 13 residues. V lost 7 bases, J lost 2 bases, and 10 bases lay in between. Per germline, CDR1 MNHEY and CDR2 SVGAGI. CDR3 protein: CASTRGVTDTQYF. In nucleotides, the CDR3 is TGTGCCAGCACGAGGGGAGTCACAGATACGCAGTATTTT.

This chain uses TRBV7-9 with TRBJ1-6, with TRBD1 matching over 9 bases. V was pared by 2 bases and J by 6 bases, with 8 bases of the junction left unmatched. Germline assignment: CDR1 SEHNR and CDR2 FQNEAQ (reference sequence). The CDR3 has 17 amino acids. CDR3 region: CASSLIHGTGSNSPLHF. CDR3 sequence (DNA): TGTGCCAGCAGCTTAATACACGGGACAGGGAGTAATTCACCCCTCCACTTT.

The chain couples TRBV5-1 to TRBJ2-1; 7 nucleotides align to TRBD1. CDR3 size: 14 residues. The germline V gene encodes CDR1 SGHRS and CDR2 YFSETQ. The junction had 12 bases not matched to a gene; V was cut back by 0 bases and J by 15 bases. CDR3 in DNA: TGCGCCAGCAGCTTGGGACAGGGTGAAAGGGCACCGTTCTTC. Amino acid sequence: CASSLGQGERAPFF.

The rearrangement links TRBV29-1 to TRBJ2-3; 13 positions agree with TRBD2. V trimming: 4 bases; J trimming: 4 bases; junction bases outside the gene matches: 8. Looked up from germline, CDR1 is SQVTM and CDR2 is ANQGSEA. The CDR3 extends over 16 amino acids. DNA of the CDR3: TGCAGCGTTGGGGGGACTAGCGGGATGGGGCCAGATACGCAGTATTTT. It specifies CSVGGTSGMGPDTQYF.